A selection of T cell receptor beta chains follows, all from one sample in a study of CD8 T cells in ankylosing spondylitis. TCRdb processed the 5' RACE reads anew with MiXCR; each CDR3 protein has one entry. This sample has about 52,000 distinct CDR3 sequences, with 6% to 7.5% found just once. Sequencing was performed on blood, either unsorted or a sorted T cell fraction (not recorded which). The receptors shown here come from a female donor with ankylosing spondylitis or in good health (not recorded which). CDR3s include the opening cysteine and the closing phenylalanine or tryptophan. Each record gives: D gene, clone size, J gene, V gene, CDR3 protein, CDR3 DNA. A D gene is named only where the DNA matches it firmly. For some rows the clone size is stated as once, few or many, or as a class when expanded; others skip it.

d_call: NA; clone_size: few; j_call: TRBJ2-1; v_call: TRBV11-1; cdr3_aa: CASSEDGSGEQFF; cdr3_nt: TGTGCCAGCAGCGAGGACGGGTCTGGTGAGCAGTTCTTC
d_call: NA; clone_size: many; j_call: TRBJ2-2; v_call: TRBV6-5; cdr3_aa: CASSSSPTLNTGELFF; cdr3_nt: TGTGCCAGCAGTTCATCCCCGACCTTGAACACCGGGGAGCTGTTTTTT
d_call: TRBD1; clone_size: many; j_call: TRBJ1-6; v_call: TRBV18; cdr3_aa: CASAPRTGQSYNSPLHF; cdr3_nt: TGTGCCAGCGCACCACGGACAGGGCAGTCCTATAATTCACCCCTCCACTTT
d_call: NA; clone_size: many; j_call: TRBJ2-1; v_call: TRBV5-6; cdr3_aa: CASSLPRGFSYNEQFF; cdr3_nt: TGTGCCAGCAGCTTGCCAAGGGGCTTCTCCTACAATGAGCAGTTCTTC
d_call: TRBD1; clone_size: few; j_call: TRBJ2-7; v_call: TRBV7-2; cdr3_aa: CASSWKPRTGSSYEQYF; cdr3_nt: TGTGCCAGCAGCTGGAAACCGAGGACAGGGAGCTCCTACGAGCAGTACTTC
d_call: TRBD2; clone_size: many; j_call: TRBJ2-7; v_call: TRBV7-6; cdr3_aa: CASSLGGLASYEQYF; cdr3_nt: TGTGCCAGCAGCTTAGGCGGACTAGCTTCCTACGAGCAGTACTTC
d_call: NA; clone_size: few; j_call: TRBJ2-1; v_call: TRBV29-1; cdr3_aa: CSVEERQPAYYNEQFF; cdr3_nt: TGCAGCGTTGAAGAGAGACAGCCGGCCTATTACAATGAGCAGTTCTTC
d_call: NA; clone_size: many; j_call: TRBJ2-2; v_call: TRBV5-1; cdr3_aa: CASRPTVSGTDVRYTGELFF; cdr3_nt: TGCGCCAGCAGACCGACGGTATCCGGGACTGATGTTCGTTACACCGGGGAGCTGTTTTTT
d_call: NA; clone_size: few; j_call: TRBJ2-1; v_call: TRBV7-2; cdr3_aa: CASSLFDTGPYNEQFF; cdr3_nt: TGTGCCAGCAGCTTATTTGATACAGGGCCGTACAATGAGCAGTTCTTC
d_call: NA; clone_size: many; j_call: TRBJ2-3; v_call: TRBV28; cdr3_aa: CASSWASSGTDTQYF; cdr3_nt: TGTGCCAGCAGTTGGGCTAGCTCGGGCACAGATACGCAGTATTTT
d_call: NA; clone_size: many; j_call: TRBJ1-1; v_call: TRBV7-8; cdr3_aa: CASSLAYEINTEAFF; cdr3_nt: TGTGCCAGCAGCTTAGCCTACGAGATCAACACTGAAGCTTTCTTT
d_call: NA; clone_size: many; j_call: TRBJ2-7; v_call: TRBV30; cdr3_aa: CAWSPTGRGSYEQYF; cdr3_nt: TGTGCCTGGAGTCCGACAGGGAGGGGATCCTACGAGCAGTACTTC
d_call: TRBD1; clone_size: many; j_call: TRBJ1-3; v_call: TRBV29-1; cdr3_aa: CSGQGGSAGNTIYF; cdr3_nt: TGCAGCGGCCAGGGGGGTAGTGCTGGAAACACCATATATTTT
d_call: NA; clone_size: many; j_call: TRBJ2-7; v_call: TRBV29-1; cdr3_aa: CSVSRGSYEQYF; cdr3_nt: TGCAGCGTTTCAAGGGGCTCCTACGAGCAGTACTTC
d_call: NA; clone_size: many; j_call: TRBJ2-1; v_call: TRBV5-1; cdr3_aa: CASRLDSGNEQFF; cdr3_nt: TGCGCCAGCAGATTGGACTCGGGCAATGAGCAGTTCTTC
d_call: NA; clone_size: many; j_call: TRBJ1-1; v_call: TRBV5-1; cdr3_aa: CASSLTGGTEAFF; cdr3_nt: TGCGCCAGCAGCTTGACGGGGGGCACTGAAGCTTTCTTT
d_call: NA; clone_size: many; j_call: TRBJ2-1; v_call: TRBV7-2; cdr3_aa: CASSLAWGFEQFF; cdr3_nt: TGTGCCAGCAGCTTAGCGTGGGGCTTTGAGCAGTTCTTC
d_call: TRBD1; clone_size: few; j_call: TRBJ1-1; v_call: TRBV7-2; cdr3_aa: CASSLSSGGWSEAFF; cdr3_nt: TGTGCCAGCAGCTTAAGTTCAGGGGGCTGGTCTGAAGCTTTCTTT
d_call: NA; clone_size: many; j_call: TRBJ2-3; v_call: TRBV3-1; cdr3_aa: CASSQTKDTQYF; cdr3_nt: TGTGCCAGCAGCCAAACGAAAGATACGCAGTATTTT
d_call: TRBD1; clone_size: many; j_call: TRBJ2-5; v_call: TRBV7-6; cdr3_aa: CASSLWTGGIQETQYF; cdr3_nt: TGTGCCAGCAGCTTATGGACAGGGGGGATCCAAGAGACCCAGTACTTC
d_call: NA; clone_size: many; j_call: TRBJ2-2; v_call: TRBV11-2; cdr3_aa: CASIPQRSTGELFF; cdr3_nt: TGTGCCAGCATTCCTCAGCGAAGCACCGGGGAGCTGTTTTTT
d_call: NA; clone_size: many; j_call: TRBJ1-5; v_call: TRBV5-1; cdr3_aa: CASSPEWGQPQHF; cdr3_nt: TGCGCCAGCAGCCCAGAATGGGGTCAGCCCCAGCATTTT
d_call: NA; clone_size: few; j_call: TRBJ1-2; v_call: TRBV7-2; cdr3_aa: CASSLAVWPYGYTF; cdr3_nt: TGTGCCAGCAGCTTGGCGGTTTGGCCCTATGGCTACACCTTC
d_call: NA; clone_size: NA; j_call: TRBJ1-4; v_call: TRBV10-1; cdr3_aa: CASSSQFF; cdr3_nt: TGCGCCAGCAGTTCCCAGTTTTTT
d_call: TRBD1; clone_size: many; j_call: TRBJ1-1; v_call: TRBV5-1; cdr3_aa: CASSQGQGIEAFF; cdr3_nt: TGCGCCAGCAGCCAGGGACAGGGAATTGAAGCTTTCTTT
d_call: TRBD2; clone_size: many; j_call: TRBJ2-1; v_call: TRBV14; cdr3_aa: CASSQKSGGLPRSYNEQFF; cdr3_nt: TGTGCCAGCAGCCAAAAGAGCGGGGGGCTTCCGCGCTCCTACAATGAGCAGTTCTTC
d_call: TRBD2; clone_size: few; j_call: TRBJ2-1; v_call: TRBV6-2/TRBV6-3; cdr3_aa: CASSSTSGGEQFF; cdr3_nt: TGTGCCAGCAGTTCGACCAGCGGGGGGGAGCAGTTCTTC
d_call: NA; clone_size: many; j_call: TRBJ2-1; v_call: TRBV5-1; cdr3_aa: CASSLGPLNNEQFF; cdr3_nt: TGCGCCAGCAGCTTGGGGCCCCTAAACAATGAGCAGTTCTTC
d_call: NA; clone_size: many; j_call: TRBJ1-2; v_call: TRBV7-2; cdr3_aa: CASSLDGAYGYTF; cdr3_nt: TGTGCCAGCAGCTTAGACGGAGCCTATGGCTACACCTTC
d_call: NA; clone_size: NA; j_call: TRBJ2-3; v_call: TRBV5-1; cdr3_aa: CASSLSLRTDTQYF; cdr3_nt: TGCGCCAGCAGCTTGAGCCTTCGCACAGATACGCAGTATTTT
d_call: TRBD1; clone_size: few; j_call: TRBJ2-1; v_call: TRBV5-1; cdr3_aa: CASRIGQGYEQFF; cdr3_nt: TGCGCCAGCCGTATAGGACAGGGGTATGAGCAGTTCTTC
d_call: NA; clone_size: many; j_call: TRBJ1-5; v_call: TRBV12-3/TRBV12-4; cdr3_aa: CASRLTSGLGVSNQPQHF; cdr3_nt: TGTGCCAGCAGACTAACATCAGGCCTCGGGGTATCAAATCAGCCCCAGCATTTT
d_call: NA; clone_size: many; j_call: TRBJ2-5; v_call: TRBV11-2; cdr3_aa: CASSLGGVAQYF; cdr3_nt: TGTGCCAGCAGCTTAGGTGGGGTGGCCCAGTACTTC
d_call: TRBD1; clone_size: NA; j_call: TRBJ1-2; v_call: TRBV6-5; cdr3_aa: CASSYSATGGYGYTF; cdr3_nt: TGTGCCAGCAGTTACTCGGCAACAGGGGGCTATGGCTACACCTTC
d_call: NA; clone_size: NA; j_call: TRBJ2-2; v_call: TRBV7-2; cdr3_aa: CASSLARGTGELFF; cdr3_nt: TGTGCCAGCAGCTTAGCAAGGGGAACCGGGGAGCTGTTTTTT
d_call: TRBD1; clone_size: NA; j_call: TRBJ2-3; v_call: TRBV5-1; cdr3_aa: CASSLDPTGGEPDTQYF; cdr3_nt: TGCGCCAGCAGCTTGGATCCCACAGGGGGCGAGCCAGATACGCAGTATTTT
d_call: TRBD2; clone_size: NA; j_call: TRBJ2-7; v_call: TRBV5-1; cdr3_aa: CASSLALAVASYEQYF; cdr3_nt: TGCGCCAGCAGCTTGGCCCTAGCGGTCGCCTCCTACGAGCAGTACTTC
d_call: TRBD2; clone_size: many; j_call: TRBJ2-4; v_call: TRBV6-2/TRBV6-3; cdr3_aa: CASSYLAGGEYF; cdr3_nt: TGTGCCAGCAGTTACTTAGCGGGGGGCGAGTACTTC
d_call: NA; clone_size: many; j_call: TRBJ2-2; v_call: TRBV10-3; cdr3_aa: CAISERFGGRAGELFF; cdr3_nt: TGTGCCATCAGTGAGAGATTTGGCGGCAGGGCCGGGGAGCTGTTTTTT
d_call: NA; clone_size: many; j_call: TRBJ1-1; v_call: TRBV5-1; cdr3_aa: CASSSEAFSGTEAFF; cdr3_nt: TGCGCCAGCAGCTCAGAAGCCTTTTCGGGAACTGAAGCTTTCTTT
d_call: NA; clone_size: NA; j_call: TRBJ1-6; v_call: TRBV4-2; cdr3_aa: CAMSPVPGPFTPLHF; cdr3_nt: TGTGCCATGAGCCCTGTCCCGGGACCTTTCACACCCCTCCACTTT
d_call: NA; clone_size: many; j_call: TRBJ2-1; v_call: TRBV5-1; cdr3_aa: CASSEFRNEQFF; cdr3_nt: TGCGCCAGCAGCGAATTCCGGAATGAGCAGTTCTTC
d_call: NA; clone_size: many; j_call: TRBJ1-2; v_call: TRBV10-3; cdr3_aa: CAISESPGNYGYTF; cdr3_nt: TGTGCCATCAGTGAGTCCCCCGGGAACTATGGCTACACCTTC
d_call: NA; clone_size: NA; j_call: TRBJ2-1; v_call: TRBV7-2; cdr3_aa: CASSLSAGVTWSEQFF; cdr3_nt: TGTGCCAGCAGCTTATCTGCCGGGGTTACCTGGAGTGAGCAGTTCTTC
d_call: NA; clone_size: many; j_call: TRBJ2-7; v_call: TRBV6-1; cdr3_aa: CASTIGPNTWYEQYF; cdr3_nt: TGTGCCAGCACCATAGGGCCCAACACCTGGTACGAGCAGTACTTC
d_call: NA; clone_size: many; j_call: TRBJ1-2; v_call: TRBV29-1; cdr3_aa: CSASGGGSNYGYTF; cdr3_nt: TGCAGCGCTTCGGGCGGGGGTTCCAACTATGGCTACACCTTC
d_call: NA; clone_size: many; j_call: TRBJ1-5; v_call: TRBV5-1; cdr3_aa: CASSLYGAANQPQHF; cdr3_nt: TGCGCCAGCAGCCTTTACGGGGCGGCCAATCAGCCCCAGCATTTT